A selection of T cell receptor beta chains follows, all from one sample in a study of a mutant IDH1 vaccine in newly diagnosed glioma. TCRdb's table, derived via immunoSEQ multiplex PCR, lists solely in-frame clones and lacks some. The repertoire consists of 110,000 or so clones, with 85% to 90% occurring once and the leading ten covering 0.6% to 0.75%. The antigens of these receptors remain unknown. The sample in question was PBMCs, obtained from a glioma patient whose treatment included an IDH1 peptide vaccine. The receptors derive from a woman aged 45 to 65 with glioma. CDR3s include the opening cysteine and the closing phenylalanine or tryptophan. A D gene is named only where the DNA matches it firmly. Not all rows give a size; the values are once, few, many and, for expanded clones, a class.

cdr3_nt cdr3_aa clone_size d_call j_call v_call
TGTGCCAGCTCACCATTTTCAGCGGGAGGTTCCTACGAGCAGTACTTC CASSPFSAGGSYEQYF NA TRBD2 TRBJ2-7 TRBV18
TGTGCCAGCACCGGGCGCGGAGGGGGTGAGCAGTACTTC CASTGRGGGEQYF once NA TRBJ2-7 TRBV2
TGTGCCAGCACGCGTGATTACGAGCAGTACTTC CASTRDYEQYF once NA TRBJ2-7 TRBV28
TGTGCCAGCAGCGTAGGTTGGTCGAGGGCCTCTGGGGCCAACGTCCTGACTTTC CASSVGWSRASGANVLTF NA NA TRBJ2-6 TRBV9
TGTGCCAGCAGTTTAACACTAGCCAAAAACATTCAGTACTTC CASSLTLAKNIQYF NA NA TRBJ2-4 TRBV27
TGTGCCAGCAGGTCGGACACCGCGAACACCGGGGAGCTGTTTTTT CASRSDTANTGELFF NA NA TRBJ2-2 TRBV7-9
TGTGCCAGCAGTCCCCAGGGACTAGCGGGAGGGAATGAGCAGTTCTTC CASSPQGLAGGNEQFF NA TRBD2 TRBJ2-1 TRBV27
TGTGCCAGCAGCTTGGGACCGAGAAATCAGCCCCAGCATTTT CASSLGPRNQPQHF NA NA TRBJ1-5 TRBV7-8
TGTGCCAGCAGTCCTACCTCGACAGGGGATGGAAAAGATACGCAGTATTTT CASSPTSTGDGKDTQYF NA TRBD1 TRBJ2-3 TRBV27
TGTGCCAGCAGCTTAAACCCTACGGGCTCGAGGGATACGCAGTATTTT CASSLNPTGSRDTQYF NA NA TRBJ2-3 TRBV7-3
TGTGCCAGCTCCGGGACTAGCGGGAACACCGGGGAGCTGTTTTTT CASSGTSGNTGELFF NA TRBD2 TRBJ2-2 TRBV18
TGTGCCAGCAGCTTAACGGCGGGGTATAATGAGCAGTTCTTC CASSLTAGYNEQFF NA NA TRBJ2-1 TRBV7-3
TGTGCCAGCAGTCCTGAGCGGGACCACCCCTACGAGCAGTACTTC CASSPERDHPYEQYF NA TRBD2 TRBJ2-7 TRBV27
TGTGCCAGTCGGATATTGGCCGGAGGTAATTCACCCCTCCACTTT CASRILAGGNSPLHF NA NA TRBJ1-6 TRBV19
TGTGCCAGCAGTTACTCAGCGGGGGAGAATCCAGATACGCAGTATTTT CASSYSAGENPDTQYF NA TRBD2 TRBJ2-3 TRBV6-5
TGTGCCAGCAGCCGAGACAGGATCCACGAGCAGTACTTC CASSRDRIHEQYF NA NA TRBJ2-7 TRBV9
TGTGCCAGCAGCTTAGAACCTGCGGGGGTAGGTCGTACGCAGTATTTT CASSLEPAGVGRTQYF NA TRBD2 TRBJ2-3 TRBV7-6
TGCGCCAGCAGCGCCGAGGGGGCAGAGGATCAGCCCCAGCATTTT CASSAEGAEDQPQHF NA TRBD1 TRBJ1-5 TRBV5-1
TGCGCCAGCAGCTTCGGGGGGGCGCGGAGCTCCTATAATTCACCCCTCCACTTT CASSFGGARSSYNSPLHF NA NA TRBJ1-6 TRBV5-1
TGTGCCAGCAGCGTATTCTCCGGGACAGGGGGCACAGATACGCAGTATTTT CASSVFSGTGGTDTQYF NA TRBD1 TRBJ2-3 TRBV14
TGTGCCAGCAGCGTAGGGGCAGTCCAAGAGACCCAGTACTTC CASSVGAVQETQYF NA NA TRBJ2-5 TRBV9
TGCGCCAGCAGCCAAGCCCCCTACAGTGCAACTAATGAAAAACTGTTTTTT CASSQAPYSATNEKLFF NA NA TRBJ1-4 TRBV4-1